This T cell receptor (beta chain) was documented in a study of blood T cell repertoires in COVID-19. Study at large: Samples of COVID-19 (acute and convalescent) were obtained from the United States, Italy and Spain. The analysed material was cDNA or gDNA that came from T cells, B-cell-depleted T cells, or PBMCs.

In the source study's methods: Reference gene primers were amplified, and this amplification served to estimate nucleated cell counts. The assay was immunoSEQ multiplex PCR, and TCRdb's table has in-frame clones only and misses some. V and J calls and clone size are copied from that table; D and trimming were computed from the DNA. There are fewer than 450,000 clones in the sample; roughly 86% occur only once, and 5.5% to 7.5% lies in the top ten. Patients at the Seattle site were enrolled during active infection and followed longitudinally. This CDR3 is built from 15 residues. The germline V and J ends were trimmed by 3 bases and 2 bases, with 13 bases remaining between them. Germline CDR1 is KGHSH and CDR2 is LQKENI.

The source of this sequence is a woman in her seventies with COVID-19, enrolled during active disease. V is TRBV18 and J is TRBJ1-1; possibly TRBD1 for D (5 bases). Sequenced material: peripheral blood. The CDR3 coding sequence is TGTGCCAGCTCACCTTCCCTGACAGAAAACACTGAAGCTTTCTTT. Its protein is CASSPSLTENTEAFF.